The 30 T cell receptor beta chains presented below share a single source sample, sequenced in a study of T-cell memory formation after mild COVID-19. One entry per CDR3 protein, called by TCRdb with MiXCR from the 5' RACE reads. This table holds under 650,000 distinct CDR3 sequences, more than 15% found once. The sequencing input was PBMCs or a T cell subset sorted from them (not recorded which). Every receptor here comes from an adult woman who had mild COVID-19 (a few samples of this study predate the infection). Cell type and time point are not known.

This chain links TRBV7-9 with TRBJ2-1; 7 bases are shared with TRBD1. The CDR3 has 18 amino acids. The V and J ends lost 5 bases and 4 bases, in that order; junction bases with no gene match: 17. Germline CDR1 reads SEHNR; CDR2 reads FQNEAQ (reference sequence). As DNA, the CDR3 is TGTGCCAGCAGCACAAAGCCCGGAACAGGGGAGTCGTACAATGAGCAGTTCTTC. This sequence encodes CASSTKPGTGESYNEQFF.

The chain has TRBV12-3 or TRBV12-4 and TRBJ2-3; D is uncertain. CDR3 length equals 14 residues. V lost 8 bases to trimming and J lost 5 bases, with 17 bases between them. The CDR3 is CASGYTGPRDTQYF. The CDR3 DNA reads TGTGCCAGCGGGTACACCGGGCCGAGAGATACGCAGTATTTT.

The chain carries TRBV3-1 and TRBJ1-1, with a possible D match to TRBD1 (5 bases). The CDR3 has 17 amino acids. CDR1 is LGHDT and CDR2 is YNNKEL in the germline V gene (reference sequence). V lost 2 bases, J lost 1 base, and 17 bases lay in between. This chain's CDR3 is CASSQIPSDRANTEAFF. CDR3 DNA sequence: TGTGCCAGCAGCCAAATCCCCAGTGACAGAGCGAACACTGAAGCTTTCTTT.

This clonotype turned up a few times. This chain links TRBV7-2 with TRBJ2-7; D ambiguous. CDR1 is SGHTA and CDR2 is FQGNSA in the germline V gene. This CDR3 is 13 amino acids long. V lost 1 base to trimming and J lost 2 bases, with 6 bases between them. This chain's CDR3 is CASSLDNTYEQYF. The CDR3 coding sequence is TGTGCCAGCAGCTTAGACAACACCTACGAGCAGTACTTC.

Ten or more counts support this clonotype. J is TRBJ1-1 and V is TRBV12-3 or TRBV12-4; no clear D gene. The CDR3 length is 14 residues. Trimming removed 5 bases from V and 1 base from J, with 11 bases in between. Here the CDR3 DNA reads TGTGCCAGCAGTCCCCAGGCGGAGAACACTGAAGCTTTCTTT. The encoded protein is CASSPQAENTEAFF.

The chain's CDR3 is CASSLGQGAPTEAFF. The CDR3 bases are TGTGCCAGCAGCCTGGGACAGGGGGCCCCCACTGAAGCTTTCTTT. This sequence joins TRBV7-9 and TRBJ1-1; 12 bases fit TRBD1. CDR1 and CDR2 (germline): SEHNR, FQNEAQ (reference sequence). This CDR3 has 15 amino acids. Unmatched junction bases numbered 5, after V lost 5 bases and J lost 4 bases.

This clonotype was seen more than once but under ten times. V usage is TRBV23-1 and J usage is TRBJ2-7, with D perhaps given as TRBD1 or TRBD2 (5 bases each). TRBV23-1 is designated an ORF whose function remains uncertain. The CDR3 runs 15 residues. Trimming stripped 6 bases from V and 4 bases from J, with 19 bases between. The DNA for the CDR3 is TGCGCCAGCAGAACTCCGGGGCGTTATGTGTACGAGCAGTACTTC. This encodes CASRTPGRYVYEQYF.

The rearrangement joins TRBV7-2 to TRBJ2-2; TRBD2 agrees at 14 bases. Germline CDR1 and CDR2: SGHTA and FQGNSA. Trimming at V came to 5 bases and at J to 2 bases, leaving 7 bases not matched to a gene. This CDR3 region has 18 residues. The CDR3 DNA sequence: TGTGCCAGCAGCCCGGGACTAGCGGGAGTTCGTAACACCGGGGAGCTGTTTTTT. Translation gives CASSPGLAGVRNTGELFF.

The J gene is TRBJ2-5, the V gene TRBV29-1; 8 bases map to TRBD2. This CDR3 comprises 14 residues. Germline V CDR1 and CDR2: SQVTM, ANQGSEA. Trimming cost V 2 bases and J 5 bases; bases outside gene matches: 7. The CDR3 region has the DNA TGCAGCGTTGAAAACGGGGGGGCCGGGGAGACCCAGTACTTC. This sequence encodes CSVENGGAGETQYF.

This chain links TRBV11-2 with TRBJ2-1; TRBD2 aligns across 7 bases. Germline V gene sequence: CDR1 SGHAT, CDR2 FQNNGV. V shed 5 bases, J shed 5 bases, and the junction held 6 bases outside the gene matches. This CDR3 region has 14 residues. For the CDR3, the DNA is TGTGCCAGCAGCACCTACGGGACTAACAATGAGCAGTTCTTC. Translating it yields CASSTYGTNNEQFF.

J is TRBJ2-3 and V is TRBV21-1; TRBD2, the D gene given by the table, was not confirmed from the DNA. TRBV21-1 is assigned pseudogene status. The CDR3 sequence is 11 residues long. CDR3 residues: CAIQAGDTQYF. Written as DNA, the CDR3 is TGTGCCATCCAAGCGGGAGATACGCAGTATTTT.

This sequence joins TRBV15 and TRBJ2-7; 11 bases line up with TRBD2. V lost 5 bases to trimming and J lost 5 bases; unmatched junction nucleotides: 14. This CDR3 has 17 amino acids. Germline CDR1 and CDR2: LNHNV and YYDKDF (reference sequence). CDR3 DNA sequence: TGTGCCACCAGCGACAAATTAGGACTAGCGGGCTCTCACGAGCAGTACTTC. It codes for CATSDKLGLAGSHEQYF.

J is TRBJ1-1 and V is TRBV5-1; possibly TRBD1 for D (6 bases). The CDR3 runs to 14 residues. CDR1 SGHRS and CDR2 YFSETQ come from the germline V gene. Trimming pared 4 bases from V and 1 base from J, leaving 11 bases between. The CDR3 DNA is TGCGCCAGCAGCCGGGGGACATCGAACACTGAAGCTTTCTTT. It specifies CASSRGTSNTEAFF.

V gene TRBV24-1 combines with J gene TRBJ2-2; D not resolved. This CDR3 is built from 14 residues. In germline, CDR1 is KGHDR, CDR2 SFDVKD. The V end was cut by 7 bases, the J end by 1 base, with 9 bases between. In nucleotides, the CDR3 is TGTGCCACCAGCGGACCTAGGAACACCGGGGAGCTGTTTTTT. It yields the protein CATSGPRNTGELFF.

This clonotype occurred many times. The J gene is TRBJ2-3, the V gene TRBV18; perhaps TRBD2 as D (6 bases). The V end lost 4 bases, the J end lost 2 bases, and 10 bases lay between the germline ends. This CDR3 spans 14 amino acids. Germline CDR1 is KGHSH and CDR2 is LQKENI. The CDR3 bases are TGTGCCAGCTCACACGGGAGTCCCACAGATACGCAGTATTTT. Protein sequence: CASSHGSPTDTQYF.

The gene calls are TRBV5-1 and TRBJ1-4; D gene uncertain. This CDR3 has 15 amino acids. V was shortened by 0 bases and J by 7 bases, with 13 bases between the two germline ends. The germline CDR1 and CDR2 sequences are SGHRS and YFSETQ. The CDR3 coding sequence is TGCGCCAGCAGCTTGGATCAGGCAGCGGGTGAAAAACTGTTTTTT. This encodes CASSLDQAAGEKLFF. Full variable domain (outside the CDR3, taken from reference TRBV5-1 and TRBJ1-4): KAGVTQTPRYLIKTRGQQVTLSCSPISGHRSVSWYQQTPGQGLQFLFEYFSETQRNKGNFPGRFSGRQFSNSRSEMNVSTLELGDSALYLCASSLDQAAGEKLFFGSGTQLSVL.

The J gene is TRBJ2-5, the V gene TRBV25-1, with 8 bases lining up with TRBD2. The J segment lost 0 bases and the V segment lost 10 bases, leaving 7 bases of the junction unmatched. Germline CDR1 MGHDK, CDR2 SYGVNS. CDR3 length equals 14 residues. As DNA, the CDR3 is TGTGCCACCCACGGGGGGGCCCACCAAGAGACCCAGTACTTC. Protein sequence: CATHGGAHQETQYF.

This clonotype was counted between two and nine times. The gene calls are TRBV7-3 and TRBJ1-1, with no clear D. The CDR3 loop spans 13 amino acids. Trimming shortened V by 3 bases and J by 3 bases, and 8 bases separated the two germline ends. Germline loops: CDR1 SGHTA, CDR2 FQGTGA. The CDR3: CASSFGRDTEAFF. In DNA form, the CDR3 reads TGTGCCAGCAGCTTTGGAAGGGACACTGAAGCTTTCTTT. Combining the CDR3 with reference TRBV7-3 and TRBJ1-1 gives the whole variable domain GAGVSQTPSNKVTEKGKYVELRCDPISGHTALYWYRQSLGQGPEFLIYFQGTGAADDSGLPNDRFFAVRPEGSVSTLKIQRTERGDSAVYLCASSFGRDTEAFFGQGTRLTVV.

The sample holds a few counts of this clonotype. The chain couples TRBV12-3 or TRBV12-4 to TRBJ2-3; D tentatively fits TRBD1 or TRBD2 (6 bases each). The CDR3 length is 14 residues. The V end was cut by 5 bases, the J end by 1 base, with 10 bases between. CDR3 in amino acids: CASSTGARTDTQYF. The DNA for the CDR3 is TGTGCCAGCAGTACGGGGGCTCGCACAGATACGCAGTATTTT.

This clonotype was counted many times. The chain has TRBV5-6 and TRBJ1-4, with a weak D call TRBD1 (6 bases). CDR3 length: 16 residues. Trimming shortened V by 3 bases and J by 0 bases, and 12 bases separated the two germline ends. CDR1 SGHDT and CDR2 YYEEEE come from the germline V gene. CDR3 sequence: CASSWEQGATNEKLFF. DNA for the CDR3: TGTGCCAGCAGCTGGGAACAGGGTGCAACTAATGAAAAACTGTTTTTT.

Many counts were recorded for this clonotype. The rearrangement links TRBV24-1 to TRBJ2-5, with unresolved D. The V end was cut by 4 bases, the J end by 2 bases, with 10 bases between. The CDR3 consists of 14 residues. CDR1 KGHDR and CDR2 SFDVKD come from the germline V gene. CDR3 region: CATSDSGLQETQYF. CDR3 nucleotides: TGTGCCACCAGTGACTCCGGGCTGCAAGAGACCCAGTACTTC.

The V and J genes are TRBV20-1 and TRBJ1-1; 9 bases match TRBD1. The length of the CDR3 is 15 residues. CDR1 is DFQATT and CDR2 is SNEGSKA in the germline V gene (reference sequence). CDR3 residues: CSGNRQGGKGTEAFF. The CDR3 DNA reads as TGCAGCGGTAATCGACAGGGGGGTAAGGGCACTGAAGCTTTCTTT.

The rearrangement links TRBV19 to TRBJ2-3; D possibly corresponds to TRBD2 (7 bases). The V gene lost 6 bases and the J gene lost 1 base, with 14 bases spanning the gap. Germline loops: CDR1 LNHDA, CDR2 SQIVND (reference sequence). CDR3 length equals 15 residues. The CDR3 DNA reads as TGTGCCAGTAGGGGGGGGCGAAGGGGCACAGATACGCAGTATTTT. It translates to CASRGGRRGTDTQYF.

This clonotype was counted only a few times. CDR3 DNA sequence: TGTGCCAGCAGCCAAGAGCTTCTCCCCACAGATACGCAGTATTTT. It yields the protein CASSQELLPTDTQYF. The chain employs TRBV14 and TRBJ2-3; D not resolved. The CDR3 spans 15 residues. With 0 bases removed from V and 2 bases from J, the gap between germline ends came to 9 bases. Germline V gives CDR1 SGHDN, CDR2 FVKESK.

V and J are TRBV5-1 and TRBJ2-1; TRBD1 aligns across 8 bases. J gave up 10 bases and V 7 bases, and 7 bases lay outside the gene matches. The CDR3 consists of 12 residues. Germline CDR1 reads SGHRS; CDR2 reads YFSETQ. The CDR3 nucleotides are TGCGCCAGCTCCGGACAGGGAGACGAGCAGTTCTTC. This translates into CASSGQGDEQFF.

This chain uses TRBV19 with TRBJ2-1; the match to TRBD1 covers 7 bases. CDR3 length equals 14 residues. CDR1 is LNHDA and CDR2 is SQIVND in the germline V gene (reference sequence). The V segment lost 5 bases and the J segment 8 bases; nucleotides outside the gene matches: 9. The CDR3 sequence is CASSPDRVVDEQFF. Here the CDR3 DNA reads TGTGCCAGTAGTCCCGACAGGGTGGTCGATGAGCAGTTCTTC.

This clonotype turned up a few times. The chain has TRBV7-9 and TRBJ2-3, with D perhaps matching TRBD2 (6 bases). The germline V and J ends were trimmed by 5 bases and 0 bases, with 15 bases remaining between them. Per the germline V gene, CDR1 is SEHNR and CDR2 is FQNEAQ (reference sequence). This CDR3 is built from 16 residues. CDR3 region: CASSQGRSTSTDTQYF. The CDR3 DNA follows: TGTGCCAGCAGCCAAGGGAGGAGTACTAGCACAGATACGCAGTATTTT.

This clonotype was seen at least ten times. V usage is TRBV7-2 and J usage is TRBJ1-1; the D is unclear. This CDR3 comprises 13 residues. Per germline, CDR1 SGHTA and CDR2 FQGNSA. V was shortened by 5 bases and J by 3 bases, with 10 bases between the two germline ends. CDR3 region: CASSPPSYTEAFF. CDR3 coding DNA: TGTGCCAGCAGCCCCCCCAGCTACACTGAAGCTTTCTTT.

The chain is built from TRBV20-1 and TRBJ2-7; the D is unclear. CDR1 is DFQATT, CDR2 SNEGSKA, per germline (reference sequence). This CDR3 contains 11 residues. V was shortened by 1 base and J by 7 bases, with 8 bases between the two germline ends. CDR3 sequence reads: CSARGPREQYF. In nucleotides, the CDR3 is TGCAGTGCTAGAGGTCCGCGGGAGCAGTACTTC.

CDR3 DNA: TGTGCCAGCAGCGTAGACGGAGACGGAAGGGAGACCCAGTACTTC. Translated, it gives CASSVDGDGRETQYF. The chain carries TRBV9 and TRBJ2-5; D is ambiguous. Germline V gene sequence: CDR1 SGDLS, CDR2 YYNGEE. Trimming removed 0 bases at V and 5 bases at J, with 14 bases between. There are 15 residues in the CDR3. Together with reference TRBV9 and TRBJ2-5, the CDR3 gives the full variable domain: DSGVTQTPKHLITATGQRVTLRCSPRSGDLSVYWYQQSLDQGLQFLIQYYNGEERAKGNILERFSAQQFPDLHSELNLSSLELGDSALYFCASSVDGDGRETQYFGPGTRLLVL.